The 32 T cell receptor beta chains listed next were all sequenced from one sample in a study of blood T cell repertoires in COVID-19. Sequencing used immunoSEQ multiplex PCR; TCRdb keeps in-frame clones, though not all of them. This table has 45,000 to 60,000 clones, under 90% appearing once. The sequenced sample consisted of peripheral blood. The receptors derive from a woman of 80 years or more with acute or convalescent COVID-19.

The J gene is TRBJ2-1, the V gene TRBV25-1; D may be TRBD2 (6 bases). V was trimmed by 3 bases and J by 4 bases, leaving 13 bases between them. CDR3 length: 15 amino acids. Germline CDR1 and CDR2: MGHDK and SYGVNS. The CDR3 protein is CASSDTGGGYNEQFF. The CDR3, as DNA: TGTGCCAGCAGTGACACCGGGGGAGGATACAATGAGCAGTTCTTC.

The chain recombines TRBV5-1 with TRBJ2-2; maybe TRBD1 (6 bases). Germline lookup yields CDR1 SGHRS and CDR2 YFSETQ. This CDR3 is 15 amino acids long. V dropped 4 bases and J dropped 6 bases, with 16 bases sitting between them. Written as DNA, the CDR3 is TGCGCCAGCAGCCTTAGACAGGCTGACGCCGGGGAGCTGTTTTTT. Protein product: CASSLRQADAGELFF. The full variable domain, its missing parts supplied by reference TRBV5-1 and TRBJ2-2, is KAGVTQTPRYLIKTRGQQVTLSCSPISGHRSVSWYQQTPGQGLQFLFEYFSETQRNKGNFPGRFSGRQFSNSRSEMNVSTLELGDSALYLCASSLRQADAGELFFGEGSRLTVL.

CDR3 in DNA: TGTGCCAGCAGCCAAGGGCAGGTCGCCGAAAAACTGTTTTTT. Amino acid sequence: CASSQGQVAEKLFF. The chain uses TRBV3-1 (or the pseudogene TRBV3-2) and TRBJ1-4, with D unclear. This CDR3 comprises 14 residues. V lost 1 base, J lost 8 bases, and 11 bases lay in between. Germline lookup yields CDR1 LGHDT and CDR2 YNNKEL (reference sequence).

The chain couples TRBV5-5 to TRBJ1-4; TRBD1 matches at 8 bases. J gave up 4 bases and V 1 base, and 6 bases lay outside the gene matches. CDR1 is SGHKS and CDR2 is YYEKEE in the germline V gene (reference sequence). There are 16 residues in the CDR3. CDR3 DNA sequence: TGTGCCAGCAGCTTGTTGCAGGGGGCTGGTAATGAAAAACTGTTTTTT. Protein product: CASSLLQGAGNEKLFF. The whole variable domain, filled in from reference TRBV5-5 and TRBJ1-4, reads DAGVTQSPTHLIKTRGQQVTLRCSPISGHKSVSWYQQVLGQGPQFIFQYYEKEERGRGNFPDRFSARQFPNYSSELNVNALLLGDSALYLCASSLLQGAGNEKLFFGSGTQLSVL.

The rearrangement uses TRBV30 and TRBJ1-2; D may be TRBD1 (6 bases). The ends were cut back, 3 bases at V and 1 base at J, with 9 bases in the middle. Germline V gene data show CDR1 as GTSNPN and CDR2 as SVGIG (reference sequence). This CDR3 is built from 13 residues. DNA of the CDR3: TGTGCCTGGAGGATGGACAGTAACTATGGCTACACCTTC. This translates into CAWRMDSNYGYTF.

V is TRBV3-1 (or the pseudogene TRBV3-2) and J is TRBJ1-2; 7 bases are a match to TRBD1. Unmatched junction bases numbered 10, after V lost 1 base and J lost 8 bases. The CDR3 loop spans 15 amino acids. Germline V gene lookup returns CDR1 LGHDT and CDR2 YNNKEL (reference sequence). CDR3 DNA: TGTGCCAGCAGCCAAGGCTTAGGGGGCGCTCAGGGCTACACCTTC. Protein product: CASSQGLGGAQGYTF.

The sample holds one count of this clone. The chain employs TRBV27 and TRBJ1-2, with D hard to call. V was trimmed by 6 bases and J by 8 bases, leaving 22 bases between them. Germline V gene data show CDR1 as MNHEY and CDR2 as SMNVEV (reference sequence). This CDR3 spans 15 amino acids. The CDR3 DNA reads as TGTGCCAGCAGATCCCCGGGCGGAGGGCCAGGAGGCTACACCTTC. Its translation: CASRSPGGGPGGYTF.

The V and J genes are TRBV7-2 and TRBJ2-3; 7 nucleotides agree with TRBD2. Germline V CDR1 and CDR2: SGHTA, FQGNSA. The V segment lost 5 bases and the J segment 4 bases; nucleotides outside the gene matches: 9. CDR3 size: 15 residues. The CDR3 DNA follows: TGTGCCAGCAGCGGAAGGGCGGGGGAGTCAGATACGCAGTATTTT. It translates to CASSGRAGESDTQYF.

The rearrangement links TRBV5-1 to TRBJ1-2, with 9 nucleotides matching TRBD1. This CDR3 contains 18 residues. V was clipped by 4 bases and J by 7 bases; unmatched bases: 20. Germline lookup yields CDR1 SGHRS and CDR2 YFSETQ. CDR3 DNA: TGCGCCAGCAGCCGAAAACCAGACAAGGGACAGGGAGGAGGTGGCTACACCTTC. Translated, it gives CASSRKPDKGQGGGGYTF.

The J gene is TRBJ1-1, the V gene TRBV25-1; D remains unclear. This CDR3 comprises 11 residues. The germline V and J ends were trimmed by 11 bases and 1 base, with 8 bases remaining between them. Germline CDR1 reads MGHDK; CDR2 reads SYGVNS. The CDR3 DNA is TGTGCCGCGGTCGAGAACACTGAAGCTTTCTTT. Amino acids: CAAVENTEAFF.

The V gene is TRBV18, the J gene TRBJ2-3, with 7 bases matching TRBD2. The V segment lost 3 bases and the J segment 4 bases; nucleotides outside the gene matches: 4. The CDR3 totals 14 residues. Germline V gene sequence: CDR1 KGHSH, CDR2 LQKENI. The CDR3 here is CASSPTSFPDTQYF. DNA for the CDR3: TGTGCCAGCTCACCGACTAGCTTCCCAGATACGCAGTATTTT.

This clone occurred once. The rearrangement uses TRBV19 and TRBJ2-7, with TRBD2 as a possible D gene (6 bases). Germline V gives CDR1 LNHDA, CDR2 SQIVND (reference sequence). The V gene lost 2 bases and the J gene lost 7 bases, with 12 bases spanning the gap. The length of the CDR3 is 13 residues. The CDR3 reads CASSITREEEQYF. The CDR3 DNA reads TGTGCCAGTAGTATAACGAGGGAGGAAGAGCAGTACTTC.

This rearrangement joins TRBV5-5 to TRBJ1-4; tentatively, D is TRBD1 (6 bases). The germline V gene encodes CDR1 SGHKS and CDR2 YYEKEE (reference sequence). V lost 0 bases, J lost 3 bases, and 9 bases lay in between. The CDR3 extends over 15 amino acids. CDR3 amino acids: CASSLGTASNEKLFF. The CDR3 nucleotides read TGTGCCAGCAGCTTGGGGACAGCCTCTAATGAAAAACTGTTTTTT.

DNA for the CDR3: TGTGCCAGCAGTTACGGGACAGGGGGTCGGGAGCAGTACTTC. This sequence encodes CASSYGTGGREQYF. The V gene is TRBV6-5, the J gene TRBJ2-7; TRBD1 aligns across 11 bases. Germline V gene data show CDR1 as MNHEY and CDR2 as SVGAGI. V dropped 2 bases and J dropped 7; count of bases not matched to a gene: 4. This CDR3 region has 14 residues.

The chain combines TRBV3-1 (or the pseudogene TRBV3-2) with TRBJ2-5; D is perhaps TRBD1 (5 bases). The V gene's germline CDR1 is LGHDT and CDR2 YNNKEL (reference sequence). The CDR3 has 13 residues. Trimming shortened V by 4 bases and J by 5 bases, and 11 bases separated the two germline ends. CDR3 region: CASSPGQWETQYF. DNA for the CDR3: TGTGCCAGCAGCCCCGGACAATGGGAGACCCAGTACTTC.

The chain links TRBV5-1 to TRBJ1-1; D remains unclear. Trimming removed 2 bases at V and 0 bases at J, with 8 bases between. From germline, CDR1 is SGHRS and CDR2 YFSETQ. This CDR3 has 14 amino acids. In nucleotides, the CDR3 is TGCGCCAGCAGCTTAGCCTCCCTGAACACTGAAGCTTTCTTT. Translating it yields CASSLASLNTEAFF.

The chain carries TRBV27 and TRBJ1-5; unclear D gene. Per the germline V gene, CDR1 is MNHEY and CDR2 is SMNVEV (reference sequence). This CDR3 has 13 residues. V was clipped by 9 bases and J by 0 bases, with 9 bases between them. As DNA, the CDR3 is TGTGCCAGTCGGGTGGATAGCAATCAGCCCCAGCATTTT. This gives the protein CASRVDSNQPQHF.

As DNA, the CDR3 is TGTGCCAGCAGTTACCGAGAGGGCCACTACGAGCAGTACTTC. Translating it yields CASSYREGHYEQYF. The genes are TRBV6-2 or TRBV6-3 and TRBJ2-7, with D possibly TRBD2 on 5 matching bases. CDR1 is MNHEY, CDR2 SVGEGT, per germline. CDR3 length: 14 amino acids. Trimming shortened V by 2 bases and J by 3 bases, and 11 bases separated the two germline ends.

The chain employs TRBV2 and TRBJ2-7; 7 nucleotides match TRBD1. Germline V gene lookup returns CDR1 SNHLY and CDR2 FYNNEI. The CDR3 contains 13 residues. V dropped 7 bases and J dropped 3; count of bases not matched to a gene: 6. The CDR3 DNA follows: TGTGCCAGCACGTCGGGACAGATCTACGAGCAGTACTTC. Encoded protein: CASTSGQIYEQYF.

This clone has just a few counts. This sequence joins TRBV6-1 and TRBJ1-3; no clear D gene. The CDR3 has 13 amino acids. Germline lookup yields CDR1 MNHNS and CDR2 SASEGT. Trimming took off 0 bases at V and 6 bases at J, with 6 bases between the two ends. CDR3 loop: CASSEAQLNTIYF. DNA for the CDR3: TGTGCCAGCAGTGAAGCGCAACTAAACACCATATATTTT.

This clone turned up a few times. This chain links TRBV5-1 with TRBJ2-7; weak D call: TRBD1 (6 bases). V lost 4 bases to trimming and J lost 2 bases, with 13 bases between them. Per the germline V gene, CDR1 is SGHRS and CDR2 is YFSETQ. The CDR3 runs 14 residues. CDR3 residues: CASSMTGTAYEQYF. CDR3 coding DNA: TGCGCCAGCAGCATGACAGGAACCGCCTACGAGCAGTACTTC.

This chain connects TRBV6-5 to TRBJ1-5; possible D gene TRBD1, 6 bases. CDR1 MNHEY and CDR2 SVGAGI come from the germline V gene. V lost 6 bases to trimming and J lost 6 bases, with 15 bases between them. The CDR3 has 14 residues. The CDR3 protein is CASRTRGATQPQHF. The DNA for the CDR3 is TGTGCCAGCAGAACCCGGGGGGCGACTCAGCCCCAGCATTTT.

This clone appeared once. The rearrangement joins TRBV4-2 to TRBJ2-7, with D hard to call. The V end lost 0 bases, the J end lost 7 bases, and 10 bases lay between the germline ends. This CDR3 has 13 amino acids. Germline lookup yields CDR1 LGHNA and CDR2 YNFKEQ. This CDR3 reads CASSQESRAEQYF. The CDR3 region has the DNA TGTGCCAGCAGCCAAGAGTCCCGTGCGGAGCAGTACTTC.

The V and J genes are TRBV15 and TRBJ1-1; 9 bases align to TRBD1. After removal of 5 bases from V and 9 bases from J, the junction contained 4 bases not matched to a gene. This CDR3 is built from 12 residues. CDR1 LNHNV and CDR2 YYDKDF come from the germline V gene (reference sequence). The CDR3 sequence is CATSENRGQAFF. The CDR3, as DNA: TGTGCCACCAGCGAGAACAGGGGGCAAGCTTTCTTT.

This clone appeared a few times. This rearrangement joins TRBV4-2 to TRBJ1-3; 9 positions match TRBD1. CDR1 LGHNA and CDR2 YNFKEQ come from the germline V gene. V shed 3 bases, J shed 2 bases, and the junction held 5 bases outside the gene matches. The CDR3 totals 16 residues. CDR3 DNA: TGTGCCAGCAGCCAGGGGGACAGGGCGGCTGGAAACACCATATATTTT. It codes for CASSQGDRAAGNTIYF.

The genes are TRBV7-8 and TRBJ2-5, with D perhaps TRBD2 (6 bases). The CDR3 is made up of 16 amino acids. V was shortened by 1 base and J by 1 base, with 13 bases between the two germline ends. The V gene's germline CDR1 is SGHVS and CDR2 FQNEAQ. CDR3 sequence: CASSLGPGETQETQYF. CDR3 sequence (DNA): TGTGCCAGCAGCTTAGGACCGGGGGAGACCCAAGAGACCCAGTACTTC.

V gene TRBV2 combines with J gene TRBJ2-7; 10 bases line up with TRBD2. The CDR3 contains 14 residues. The trim removed 8 bases at V and 0 bases at J, leaving 4 bases unmatched. Germline V gives CDR1 SNHLY, CDR2 FYNNEI. CDR3 sequence reads: CASERGGTSYEQYF. DNA for the CDR3: TGTGCCAGCGAGCGGGGGGGAACCTCCTACGAGCAGTACTTC.

V gene TRBV3-1 (or the pseudogene TRBV3-2) combines with J gene TRBJ1-2; unclear D gene. Germline V CDR1 and CDR2: LGHDT, YNNKEL (reference sequence). The CDR3 has 13 residues. The V and J ends lost 1 base and 4 bases respectively, with 7 bases between them. Here the CDR3 reads CASSQAAGYGYTF. The CDR3 coding sequence is TGTGCCAGCAGCCAAGCGGCAGGCTATGGCTACACCTTC.

The chain links TRBV24-1 to TRBJ2-5, with TRBD2 matching over 8 bases. This CDR3 region has 16 residues. J gave up 2 bases and V 2 bases, and 6 bases lay outside the gene matches. Germline V gives CDR1 KGHDR, CDR2 SFDVKD. CDR3 in amino acids: CATSDSRGGLQETQYF. The CDR3 DNA is TGTGCCACCAGTGATTCCCGGGGGGGACTACAAGAGACCCAGTACTTC.

The chain couples TRBV7-9 to TRBJ1-3; TRBD1 is a possible D gene (5 bases). With 1 base removed from V and 3 bases from J, the gap between germline ends came to 16 bases. The CDR3 consists of 17 residues. Germline values: CDR1 SEHNR, CDR2 FQNEAQ (reference sequence). The CDR3 loop is CASSLGRDSLLGNTIYF. For the CDR3, the DNA is TGTGCCAGCAGCTTAGGACGGGACTCTCTGCTTGGAAACACCATATATTTT.

V gene TRBV6-5 combines with J gene TRBJ2-7; 7 nucleotides line up with TRBD1. Trimming cost V 7 bases and J 0 bases; bases outside gene matches: 9. The CDR3 length is 15 residues. In germline, CDR1 is MNHEY, CDR2 SVGAGI. The CDR3 coding sequence is TGTGCCAGCAAAGAGACCGGGACAGCCTCCTACGAGCAGTACTTC. Residues: CASKETGTASYEQYF.

The rearrangement joins TRBV11-3 to TRBJ2-1; 7 bases align to TRBD2. V dropped 2 bases and J dropped 2; count of bases not matched to a gene: 9. CDR3 length equals 17 residues. The germline gives CDR1 SGHNT, CDR2 YENEEA. The CDR3 DNA reads TGTGCCAGCAGCTTAAAATCCTGGCGGGGGACCTACAATGAGCAGTTCTTC. Its protein is CASSLKSWRGTYNEQFF.